Listed below are T cell receptor beta chains from one sample, sequenced in a study of shared clonotypes between healthy human individuals. Using immunoSEQ multiplex PCR, the repertoire was profiled, and TCRdb retains in-frame clones only, with some absent. The sample has some 2.1 million clones, roughly 94% seen once. Sequences were obtained from naive CD4+ T cells sorted from blood. Receptors were obtained from a man between 18 and 29 years old in good health. The conserved cysteine and the conserved F or W are not part of the CDR3 here. Each record gives: V gene, CDR3 protein.

v_gene: TRBV10-1
CDR3aa: ASRPFRDRGDEQY

v_gene: TRBV5-4
CDR3aa: ASSLATGGFISYEQY

v_gene: TRBV6-1
CDR3aa: ASGGGAGNNEQF

v_gene: TRBV6-6
CDR3aa: ASSLNRAGEKLF

v_gene: TRBV9
CDR3aa: ASSVVRDRGLGTGELF

v_gene: TRBV10-1
CDR3aa: ASSDSYTRDIYGYT

v_gene: TRBV28
CDR3aa: ASREQGSGNTIY

v_gene: TRBV18
CDR3aa: ASSRGDYGSSYEQY

v_gene: TRBV5-4
CDR3aa: ASSSDSYEQY

v_gene: TRBV5-1
CDR3aa: ASSFSSNEQF

v_gene: TRBV5-1
CDR3aa: ASSLAGGGSGNTIY

v_gene: TRBV6-5
CDR3aa: ASSSSYNSPLH

v_gene: TRBV5-8
CDR3aa: ASSLELYEQF

v_gene: TRBV7-7
CDR3aa: ASSAGTAGEQY

v_gene: TRBV5-6
CDR3aa: ASRLDRGAGEQY

v_gene: TRBV28
CDR3aa: ASTIQGDHSPLH

v_gene: TRBV7-2
CDR3aa: ASSLEGGEKLF